This T cell receptor beta chain was documented in a study of T cell responses to AZD1222 COVID-19 vaccine. Study-level findings and limits: Recipients of two AZD1222 doses showed rising Spike-specific TCR breadth and depth.

This table comes from immunoSEQ multiplex PCR, and its TCRdb copy is limited to in-frame clones, with some not included. The sample lists 100,000 to 150,000 clones, just over 85% occurring once. CDR3 length: 14 amino acids. V lost 1 base to trimming and J lost 1 base; unmatched junction nucleotides: 1. The germline V gene encodes CDR1 SGHRS and CDR2 YFSETQ. This clone has just a few counts. What it recognizes is unknown. V gene TRBV5-1 combines with J gene TRBJ1-1; TRBD1 agrees at 7 bases. This receptor was identified in an adult who received the AZD1222 COVID-19 vaccine. The input for sequencing was peripheral blood, taken 28 days after the second AZD1222 dose. CDR3 nucleotide sequence: TGCGCCAGCAGCTTGACAGGGGCGAACACTGAAGCTTTCTTT. Translation gives CASSLTGANTEAFF.